These 29 T cell receptor beta chains originate from one sample sequenced in a study of shared clonotypes between healthy human individuals. Terminally differentiated effector memory CD45RA+ cells were excluded by CCR7 positive selection of CD45RO-negative cells. Repertoires were generated with immunoSEQ multiplex PCR, while TCRdb's copy carries only in-frame clones and drops some. The table shows some 2 million clones, with about 95% occurring only once. Sequencing was carried out using naive CD8+ T cells sorted from blood. The receptors here all came from a young man in good health.

This chain uses TRBV6-4 with TRBJ1-2, with 8 bases lining up with TRBD1. V was pared by 7 bases and J by 6 bases, with 10 bases of the junction left unmatched. This CDR3 is 14 amino acids long. Germline values: CDR1 MRHNA, CDR2 SNTAGT. CDR3 amino acids: CASINRGSSDGYTF. The CDR3, as DNA: TGTGCCAGCATCAACAGGGGGTCATCGGATGGCTACACCTTC.

Notes on this clone: This same CDR3 is encoded by further DNA sequences in the sample. This chain uses TRBV5-1 with TRBJ2-7; the match to TRBD1 covers 7 bases. Germline lookup yields CDR1 SGHRS and CDR2 YFSETQ. V lost 4 bases, J lost 1 base, and 2 bases stayed unmatched. The CDR3 runs 13 residues. CDR3 region: CASSVDRSYEQYF. The CDR3 DNA is TGCGCCAGCAGCGTGGACAGGTCCTACGAGCAGTACTTC.

The V call is TRBV5-4, the J call TRBJ2-7, with D perhaps TRBD2 (6 bases). This CDR3 comprises 15 residues. Per germline, CDR1 SGHNT and CDR2 YYREEE (reference sequence). V was trimmed by 1 base and J by 3 bases, leaving 14 bases between them. For the CDR3, the DNA is TGTGCCAGCAGCTTGAGCTACGGGAGTAGCTACGAGCAGTACTTC. Encoded protein: CASSLSYGSSYEQYF.

The J gene is TRBJ2-7, the V gene TRBV6-5; possible D gene TRBD2, 5 bases. CDR3 size: 16 residues. The germline V and J ends were trimmed by 0 bases and 2 bases, with 14 bases remaining between them. The germline CDR1 and CDR2 sequences are MNHEY and SVGAGI. As DNA, the CDR3 is TGTGCCAGCAGTTACTCGGTCGGGGAAAGACCCTACGAGCAGTACTTC. Protein product: CASSYSVGERPYEQYF.

This clone was detected a few times. Other nucleotide sequences from this sample produce the same CDR3. The chain is built from TRBV13 and TRBJ2-2, with D tentatively TRBD1 (6 bases). The V and J ends lost 4 bases and 1 base respectively, with 7 bases between them. There are 14 residues in the CDR3. Germline values: CDR1 PRHDT, CDR2 FYEKMQ (reference sequence). The DNA for the CDR3 is TGTGCCAGCAGCTCGGACAGGAACACCGGGGAGCTGTTTTTT. Translating gives CASSSDRNTGELFF.

The chain recombines TRBV6-1 with TRBJ1-6; tentatively, D is TRBD1 (6 bases). The CDR3 covers 16 residues. CDR1 and CDR2 (germline): MNHNS, SASEGT. Trimming pared 4 bases from V and 10 bases from J, leaving 20 bases between. This CDR3 is CASSARGIATASPLHF. In nucleotides, the CDR3 is TGTGCCAGCAGTGCGAGGGGGATAGCAACGGCCTCACCCCTCCACTTT.

The V gene is TRBV29-1, the J gene TRBJ2-3, with D tentatively TRBD1 (6 bases). The CDR3 contains 17 residues. CDR1 SQVTM and CDR2 ANQGSEA come from the germline V gene. Trimming removed 0 bases at V and 5 bases at J, with 21 bases between. The CDR3 region has the DNA TGCAGCGTTGAAGATGGGGGCCAGCGGATCCCGGTAGATACGCAGTATTTT. Translated, it gives CSVEDGGQRIPVDTQYF.

The chain uses TRBV5-6 and TRBJ2-3, with a weak D call TRBD2 (5 bases). Germline assignment: CDR1 SGHDT and CDR2 YYEEEE. This CDR3 has 16 residues. Trimming left V 1 base short and J 3 bases short, with 15 bases between. CDR3 amino acids: CASSLIPLEATDTQYF. CDR3 nucleotide sequence: TGTGCCAGCAGCTTGATACCCCTGGAGGCGACAGATACGCAGTATTTT. The full variable domain, with the rest looked up from reference TRBV5-6 and TRBJ2-3, is DAGVTQSPTHLIKTRGQQVTLRCSPKSGHDTVSWYQQALGQGPQFIFQYYEEEERQRGNFPDRFSGHQFPNYSSELNVNALLLGDSALYLCASSLIPLEATDTQYFGPGTRLTVL.

V gene TRBV30 combines with J gene TRBJ1-2; D possibly corresponds to TRBD1 (6 bases). Trimming left V 2 bases short and J 7 bases short, with 11 bases between. Germline values: CDR1 GTSNPN, CDR2 SVGIG (reference sequence). The CDR3 totals 12 residues. For the CDR3, the DNA is TGTGCCTGGAGTAAAGGGGGGGCTGGCTACACCTTC. It codes for CAWSKGGAGYTF.

This rearrangement joins TRBV7-9 to TRBJ2-7, with D tentatively TRBD1 or TRBD2 (5 bases each). The CDR3 covers 13 residues. The germline V gene encodes CDR1 SEHNR and CDR2 FQNEAQ (reference sequence). The V gene lost 6 bases and the J gene lost 5 bases, with 14 bases spanning the gap. The CDR3 loop reads CASRDDGTHEQYF. In nucleotides, the CDR3 is TGTGCCAGCAGGGATGACGGGACCCACGAGCAGTACTTC.

About this clone: The sample has other DNA sequences that encode this CDR3 too. The rearrangement links TRBV9 to TRBJ1-3; D perhaps matches TRBD1 (5 bases). Trimming cost V 0 bases and J 4 bases, with 11 bases left between them. Germline CDR1 is SGDLS and CDR2 is YYNGEE. CDR3 length: 15 amino acids. This CDR3 reads CASSVGGGTGNTIYF. The CDR3 bases are TGTGCCAGCAGCGTAGGTGGGGGAACGGGAAACACCATATATTTT.

This chain links TRBV13 with TRBJ2-7; 8 bases match TRBD2. The germline V gene has CDR1 PRHDT and CDR2 FYEKMQ (reference sequence). This CDR3 spans 14 amino acids. The J segment lost 5 bases and the V segment lost 3 bases, leaving 6 bases of the junction unmatched. CDR3 DNA sequence: TGTGCCAGCAGCTTTGGAGCGGGAGTCGACGAGCAGTACTTC. As protein: CASSFGAGVDEQYF.

V gene TRBV5-4 combines with J gene TRBJ1-6; 9 bases are a match to TRBD1. V lost 3 bases to trimming and J lost 9 bases; unmatched junction nucleotides: 7. The CDR3 is made up of 15 amino acids. Germline V gives CDR1 SGHNT, CDR2 YYREEE (reference sequence). The CDR3 sequence: CASSSDRGDFSPLHF. The CDR3, as DNA: TGTGCCAGCAGCTCCGACAGGGGGGATTTTTCACCCCTCCACTTT.

The chain carries TRBV27 and TRBJ1-4; D ambiguous. The germline gives CDR1 MNHEY, CDR2 SMNVEV (reference sequence). V was clipped by 5 bases and J by 8 bases, with 18 bases between them. The CDR3 loop spans 15 amino acids. CDR3 in amino acids: CASSPWDPRGEKLFF. The CDR3 DNA follows: TGTGCCAGCAGTCCATGGGATCCCCGAGGCGAAAAACTGTTTTTT.

With regard to this clone: Other DNA sequences in the sample encode the same CDR3. V and J are TRBV27 and TRBJ1-2; TRBD1 aligns across 8 bases. The trim removed 0 bases at V and 5 bases at J, leaving 2 bases unmatched. This CDR3 region has 14 residues. The germline CDR1 and CDR2 sequences are MNHEY and SMNVEV (reference sequence). CDR3 loop: CASSLSQGGYGYTF. The CDR3 DNA reads TGTGCCAGCAGTTTATCACAGGGGGGTTATGGCTACACCTTC.

The rearrangement uses TRBV7-8 and TRBJ2-7, with TRBD1 matching over 8 bases. Losses at the gene ends were 5 bases for V and 4 bases for J; bases not matched to a gene: 10. This CDR3 is 15 amino acids long. Germline CDR1 SGHVS, CDR2 FQNEAQ. The CDR3 bases are TGTGCCAGCAGCGCGTACGGGACAGGTACATACGAGCAGTACTTC. Protein sequence: CASSAYGTGTYEQYF.

The chain carries TRBV6-1 and TRBJ1-5; tentatively, D is TRBD1 (5 bases). The CDR3 length is 14 residues. The germline CDR1 and CDR2 sequences are MNHNS and SASEGT. V was trimmed by 3 bases and J by 3 bases, leaving 9 bases between them. CDR3 amino acids: CASSDRDFNQPQHF. DNA for the CDR3: TGTGCCAGCAGTGACAGGGATTTCAATCAGCCCCAGCATTTT.

The chain carries TRBV2 and TRBJ2-5; 7 nucleotides align to TRBD2. With V trimmed by 6 bases and J by 1 base, 5 bases remained unmatched. The CDR3 runs 14 residues. CDR1 and CDR2 (germline): SNHLY, FYNNEI. The CDR3 DNA reads TGTGCCAGCAGGTCACGGGGGGTCCAAGAGACCCAGTACTTC. Its protein is CASRSRGVQETQYF.

The V gene is TRBV5-8, the J gene TRBJ1-5; D gene ambiguous. V lost 0 bases to trimming and J lost 1 base, with 5 bases between them. Per the germline V gene, CDR1 is SGHTS and CDR2 is YDEGEE. The CDR3 has 14 amino acids. CDR3 nucleotides: TGTGCCAGCAGCTTGGAAGTGAGCAATCAGCCCCAGCATTTT. It codes for CASSLEVSNQPQHF.

The V and J genes are TRBV19 and TRBJ2-1; a weak D match, TRBD2 (5 bases). The germline V gene has CDR1 LNHDA and CDR2 SQIVND (reference sequence). Trimming took 6 bases from V and 8 from J, leaving 17 bases between them. The CDR3 has 14 amino acids. CDR3 sequence: CASSPSPSGDEQFF. The CDR3 coding sequence is TGTGCCAGTAGCCCTAGCCCCTCAGGCGATGAGCAGTTCTTC.

This chain joins TRBV7-8 and TRBJ1-1; TRBD1 might be the D (6 bases). This CDR3 comprises 19 residues. With 2 bases removed from V and 3 bases from J, the gap between germline ends came to 25 bases. Germline V lookup: CDR1 SGHVS, CDR2 FQNEAQ. The CDR3 sequence is CASSLFASVEGGSDTEAFF. The CDR3 nucleotides are TGTGCCAGCAGCTTATTTGCCAGCGTGGAGGGGGGAAGTGACACTGAAGCTTTCTTT.

CDR3: CASSFFGGGDEKLFF. The CDR3 DNA sequence: TGTGCCAGCAGCTTTTTCGGGGGAGGCGATGAAAAACTGTTTTTT. V is TRBV5-8 and J is TRBJ1-4, with a weak D call TRBD1 (5 bases). The CDR3 is made up of 15 amino acids. The germline CDR1 and CDR2 sequences are SGHTS and YDEGEE. V was pared by 2 bases and J by 6 bases, with 14 bases between. Full variable domain (remainder filled in from reference TRBV5-8 and TRBJ1-4): EAGVTQSPTHLIKTRGQQATLRCSPISGHTSVYWYQQALGLGLQFLLWYDEGEERNRGNFPPRFSGRQFPNYSSELNVNALELEDSALYLCASSFFGGGDEKLFFGSGTQLSVL.

The chain combines TRBV30 with TRBJ2-7, with 9 nucleotides matching TRBD2. Losses at the gene ends were 0 bases for V and 5 bases for J; bases not matched to a gene: 5. Germline CDR1 and CDR2: GTSNPN and SVGIG (reference sequence). The CDR3 is 14 residues long. Here the CDR3 DNA reads TGTGCCTGGAGTGTAATAGCGGGAGCCCACGAGCAGTACTTC. As protein: CAWSVIAGAHEQYF. The whole variable domain, filled in from reference TRBV30 and TRBJ2-7, reads SQTIHQWPATLVQPVGSPLSLECTVEGTSNPNLYWYRQAAGRGLQLLFYSVGIGQISSEVPQNLSASRPQDRQFILSSKKLLLSDSGFYLCAWSVIAGAHEQYFGPGTRLTVT.

The J gene is TRBJ2-7, the V gene TRBV7-9; D could derive from TRBD1 or TRBD2 (6 bases each). The CDR3 length is 15 residues. Germline CDR1 is SEHNR and CDR2 is FQNEAQ (reference sequence). Trimming took 1 base from V and 4 from J, leaving 14 bases between them. CDR3 DNA sequence: TGTGCCAGCAGCTTAGGGGTCGGGGGCCTATACGAGCAGTACTTC. This gives the protein CASSLGVGGLYEQYF.

Details on this clone: Other DNA sequences in the sample encode the same CDR3. The chain uses TRBV5-1 and TRBJ2-7; no firm D call. The CDR3 sequence is 13 residues long. Trimming removed 0 bases from V and 3 bases from J, with 7 bases in between. The germline gives CDR1 SGHRS, CDR2 YFSETQ. CDR3 residues: CASSLAGYYEQYF. CDR3 coding DNA: TGCGCCAGCAGCTTGGCAGGCTACTACGAGCAGTACTTC.

About this clone: An end of the junction differs from the germline gene, which may be a read error. This chain links TRBV7-7 with TRBJ2-1; D ambiguous. The CDR3 covers 15 residues. Germline CDR1 and CDR2: SSHAT and FNYEAQ (reference sequence). CDR3: CASSPTVGSLHEQFF. In DNA, the CDR3 is TGTGCTAGCAGCCCGACCGTCGGCTCCCTCCATGAGCAGTTCTTC. Full variable domain (remainder filled in from reference TRBV7-7 and TRBJ2-1): GAGVSQSPRYKVTKRGQDVTLRCDPISSHATLYWYQQALGQGPEFLTYFNYEAQPDKSGLPSDRFSAERPEGSISTLTIQRTEQRDSAMYRCASSPTVGSLHEQFFGPGTRLTVL.

Turning to this clone: The same CDR3 can be traced to other DNA sequences in this sample. CDR3 protein: CASSLGDTAYEQYF. The CDR3 nucleotides are TGTGCCAGCAGCTTAGGTGACACAGCCTACGAGCAGTACTTC. The rearrangement links TRBV5-6 to TRBJ2-7; the D is unclear. CDR3 size: 14 residues. Germline V gives CDR1 SGHDT, CDR2 YYEEEE. The V gene lost 2 bases and the J gene lost 2 bases, with 11 bases spanning the gap. Full variable domain (outside the CDR3, taken from reference TRBV5-6 and TRBJ2-7): DAGVTQSPTHLIKTRGQQVTLRCSPKSGHDTVSWYQQALGQGPQFIFQYYEEEERQRGNFPDRFSGHQFPNYSSELNVNALLLGDSALYLCASSLGDTAYEQYFGPGTRLTVT.

CDR3 protein: CASRKGTSEKDEQFF. Here the CDR3 DNA reads TGTGCCAGTAGGAAGGGGACTAGCGAGAAGGATGAGCAGTTCTTC. V and J are TRBV19 and TRBJ2-1; 10 nucleotides line up with TRBD2. The germline CDR1 and CDR2 sequences are LNHDA and SQIVND (reference sequence). With 6 bases clipped from V and 8 bases from J, the junction kept 10 bases outside the gene matches. CDR3 length equals 15 residues. The variable domain in full, with the rest retrieved from reference TRBV19 and TRBJ2-1, is DGGITQSPKYLFRKEGQNVTLSCEQNLNHDAMYWYRQDPGQGLRLIYYSQIVNDFQKGDIAEGYSVSREKKESFPLTVTSAQKNPTAFYLCASRKGTSEKDEQFFGPGTRLTVL.

The genes are TRBV6-4 and TRBJ1-2, with D perhaps matching TRBD1 (6 bases). The CDR3 sequence is 12 residues long. The germline V gene encodes CDR1 MRHNA and CDR2 SNTAGT. The V and J ends lost 3 bases and 6 bases respectively, with 8 bases between them. In DNA form, the CDR3 reads TGTGCCAGCAGTGAACAGGGAGATGGCTACACCTTC. Translated: CASSEQGDGYTF.